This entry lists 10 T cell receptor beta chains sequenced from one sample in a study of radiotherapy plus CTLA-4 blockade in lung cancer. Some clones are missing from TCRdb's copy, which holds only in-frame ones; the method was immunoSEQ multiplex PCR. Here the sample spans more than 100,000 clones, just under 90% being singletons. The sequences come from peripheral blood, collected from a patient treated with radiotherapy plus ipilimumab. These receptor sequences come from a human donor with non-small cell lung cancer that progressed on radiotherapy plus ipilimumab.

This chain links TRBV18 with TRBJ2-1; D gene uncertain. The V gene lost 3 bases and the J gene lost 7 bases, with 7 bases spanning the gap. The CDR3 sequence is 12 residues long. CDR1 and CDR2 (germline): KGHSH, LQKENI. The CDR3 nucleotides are TGTGCCAGCTCACCGATGGATAATGAGCAGTTCTTC. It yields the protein CASSPMDNEQFF.

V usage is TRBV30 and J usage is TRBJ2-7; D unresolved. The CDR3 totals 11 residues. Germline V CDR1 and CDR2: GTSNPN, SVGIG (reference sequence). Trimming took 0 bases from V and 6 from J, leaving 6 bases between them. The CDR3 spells CAWSVLREQYF. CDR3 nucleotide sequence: TGTGCCTGGAGTGTCTTACGCGAGCAGTACTTC. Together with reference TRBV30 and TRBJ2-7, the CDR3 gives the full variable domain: SQTIHQWPATLVQPVGSPLSLECTVEGTSNPNLYWYRQAAGRGLQLLFYSVGIGQISSEVPQNLSASRPQDRQFILSSKKLLLSDSGFYLCAWSVLREQYFGPGTRLTVT.

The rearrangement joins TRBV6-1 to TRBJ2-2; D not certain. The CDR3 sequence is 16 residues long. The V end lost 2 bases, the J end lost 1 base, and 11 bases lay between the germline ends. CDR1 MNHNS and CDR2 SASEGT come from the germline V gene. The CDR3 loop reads CASSESVHLNTGELFF. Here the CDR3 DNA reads TGTGCCAGCAGTGAATCGGTACACCTGAACACCGGGGAGCTGTTTTTT.

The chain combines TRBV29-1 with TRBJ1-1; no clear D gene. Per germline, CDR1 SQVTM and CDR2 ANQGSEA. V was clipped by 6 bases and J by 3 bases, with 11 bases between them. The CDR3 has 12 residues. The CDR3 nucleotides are TGCAGCGTCAAGCCCGGTGACACTGAAGCTTTCTTT. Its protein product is CSVKPGDTEAFF.

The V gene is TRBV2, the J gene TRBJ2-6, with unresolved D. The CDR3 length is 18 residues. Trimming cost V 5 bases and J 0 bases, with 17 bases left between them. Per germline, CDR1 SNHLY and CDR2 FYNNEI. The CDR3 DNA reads TGTGCCAGCAGTCCTCTGGGTGTAGTACCCTCTGGGGCCAACGTCCTGACTTTC. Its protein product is CASSPLGVVPSGANVLTF.

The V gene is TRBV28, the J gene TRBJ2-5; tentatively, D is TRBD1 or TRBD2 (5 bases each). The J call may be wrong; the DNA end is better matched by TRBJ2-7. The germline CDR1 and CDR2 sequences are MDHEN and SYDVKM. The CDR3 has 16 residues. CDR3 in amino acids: CASSPEWGRPLDEQYF. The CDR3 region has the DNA TGTGCCAGCAGTCCGGAGTGGGGACGCCCACTCGACGAGCAGTACTTC.

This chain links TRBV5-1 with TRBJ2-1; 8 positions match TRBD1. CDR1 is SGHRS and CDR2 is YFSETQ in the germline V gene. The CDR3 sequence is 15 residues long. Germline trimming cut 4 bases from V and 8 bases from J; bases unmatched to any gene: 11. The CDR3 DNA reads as TGCGCCAGCAGCAGGGACAGGAGCCTACATGATGAGCAGTTCTTC. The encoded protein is CASSRDRSLHDEQFF.

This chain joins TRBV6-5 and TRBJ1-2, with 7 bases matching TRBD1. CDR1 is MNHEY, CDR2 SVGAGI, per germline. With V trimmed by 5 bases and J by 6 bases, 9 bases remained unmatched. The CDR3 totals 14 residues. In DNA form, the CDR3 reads TGTGCCAGCAGTGAAGTGACAGGGAGCAATGGCTACACCTTC. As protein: CASSEVTGSNGYTF.

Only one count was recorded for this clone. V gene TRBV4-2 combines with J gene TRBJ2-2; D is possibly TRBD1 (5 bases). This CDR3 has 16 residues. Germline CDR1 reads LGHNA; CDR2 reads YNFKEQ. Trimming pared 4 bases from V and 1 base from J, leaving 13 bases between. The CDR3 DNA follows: TGTGCCAGCAGCCTCGAACCAGGGCTGAACACCGGGGAGCTGTTTTTT. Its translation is CASSLEPGLNTGELFF.

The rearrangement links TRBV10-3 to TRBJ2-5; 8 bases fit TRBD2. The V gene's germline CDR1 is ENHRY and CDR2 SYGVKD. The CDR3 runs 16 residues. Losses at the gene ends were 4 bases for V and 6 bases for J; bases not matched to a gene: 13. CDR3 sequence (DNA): TGTGCCATCAGTGCCCGTAACGGGGGGGGCGATAAGACCCAGTACTTC. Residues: CAISARNGGGDKTQYF.